Listed below are T cell receptor beta chains from one sample, sequenced in a study of cytomegalovirus exposure and HLA in healthy donors. Clones were read by immunoSEQ multiplex PCR, and TCRdb kept only the in-frame ones, dropping some. The sample records 100,000 to 150,000 clones, approximately 84% being singletons. The sequenced sample consisted of PBMCs. The receptors originated from a boy younger than 10 in good health and CMV-seronegative. Each CDR3 is given with its conserved first and last residue. Each record gives: V gene, clone size, J gene, D gene, CDR3 protein, CDR3 DNA. D genes are given only for firm matches. A row's size may be missing; if present it is once, few, many or a size class.

TRBV4-2	NA	TRBJ1-1	NA	CASSPSGLNTEAFF	TGTGCCAGCAGCCCCAGCGGGTTGAACACTGAAGCTTTCTTT
TRBV5-1	NA	TRBJ1-2	NA	CASSLDSFFGYTF	TGCGCCAGCAGCTTGGACAGTTTTTTTGGCTACACCTTC
TRBV7-9	NA	TRBJ1-1	NA	CASSLLGRMNTEAFF	TGTGCCAGCAGCCTACTAGGTCGCATGAACACTGAAGCTTTCTTT
TRBV7-2	NA	TRBJ2-1	TRBD2	CASNRGGSYNEQFF	TGTGCCAGCAATCGGGGGGGCTCCTACAATGAGCAGTTCTTC
TRBV5-1	NA	TRBJ1-2	NA	CASSTGTKKIGYTF	TGCGCCAGCAGCACGGGGACTAAAAAGATCGGCTACACCTTC
TRBV19	NA	TRBJ1-2	NA	CASSISFGQNYGYTF	TGTGCCAGTAGTATTAGTTTCGGACAGAACTATGGCTACACCTTC
TRBV27	NA	TRBJ2-7	NA	CASTSLGSYRDYEQYF	TGTGCCAGCACGTCTTTAGGTTCTTACCGGGACTACGAGCAGTACTTC
TRBV6-4	few	TRBJ2-3	TRBD2	CASSIIAGSTDTQYF	TGTGCCAGCTCCATAATAGCGGGAAGCACAGATACGCAGTATTTT
TRBV10-3	NA	TRBJ1-6	NA	CAISTRKGDSPLHF	TGTGCCATCAGCACACGTAAGGGGGATTCACCCCTCCACTTT
TRBV10-3	few	TRBJ1-5	TRBD1	CASRFDRVGQPQHF	TGTGCCAGCAGATTCGACAGGGTGGGTCAGCCCCAGCATTTT
TRBV4-3	NA	TRBJ1-5	TRBD1	CASSQDRGRGQPQHF	TGCGCCAGCAGCCAGGACAGGGGGCGCGGGCAGCCCCAGCATTTT
TRBV6-1	NA	TRBJ2-5	NA	CATLPLLLETQYF	TGTGCCACCCTACCTCTCCTGCTGGAGACCCAGTACTTC
TRBV19	NA	TRBJ2-5	NA	CASSILRGETQYF	TGTGCCAGTAGTATCCTTAGAGGAGAGACCCAGTACTTC
TRBV27	NA	TRBJ1-1	NA	CASRLHTMNTEAFF	TGTGCCAGCAGGCTTCACACCATGAACACTGAAGCTTTCTTT
TRBV30	once	TRBJ2-4	NA	CAWSGRGRAKNIQYF	TGTGCCTGGAGTGGTCGGGGGAGGGCCAAAAACATTCAGTACTTC
TRBV11-1	NA	TRBJ1-1	NA	CASSLVTGTEAFF	TGTGCCAGCAGCTTAGTTACAGGGACTGAAGCTTTCTTT
TRBV6-4	NA	TRBJ2-2	TRBD2	CASSSLAFGELFF	TGTGCCAGCAGTTCACTAGCGTTCGGGGAGCTGTTTTTT
TRBV6-1	NA	TRBJ1-5	TRBD1	CASSEVGRTGAPSNQPQHF	TGTGCCAGCAGTGAAGTAGGGAGGACAGGGGCCCCAAGCAATCAGCCCCAGCATTTT
TRBV25-1	NA	TRBJ2-2	NA	CASSGSGDHGELFF	TGTGCCAGCAGCGGATCGGGTGATCACGGGGAGCTGTTTTTT
TRBV10-3	NA	TRBJ2-1	TRBD2	CAISPTSGRNNEQFF	TGTGCCATCAGTCCGACTAGCGGGAGAAACAATGAGCAGTTCTTC
TRBV25-1	NA	TRBJ2-1	TRBD2	CASSETGTSWNEQFF	TGTGCCAGCAGTGAAACCGGGACTAGCTGGAATGAGCAGTTCTTC
TRBV12-5	few	TRBJ2-7	TRBD2	CASGLGTGTSLNEQYF	TGTGCTAGTGGTTTGGGGACCGGGACTAGCCTGAACGAGCAGTACTTC
TRBV6-5	NA	TRBJ2-4	NA	CASSPGLAKNIQYF	TGTGCCAGCAGTCCCGGTTTAGCCAAAAACATTCAGTACTTC
TRBV7-9	NA	TRBJ2-1	TRBD2	CASSSTSAVEQFF	TGTGCCAGCAGCTCGACTAGCGCAGTTGAGCAGTTCTTC
TRBV30	few	TRBJ2-1	NA	CAWSRARGVVYNEQFF	TGTGCCTGGAGCAGAGCGCGGGGAGTTGTCTACAATGAGCAGTTCTTC
TRBV7-2	NA	TRBJ1-1	NA	CASSQGTAEAFF	TGTGCCAGCAGCCAGGGAACGGCTGAAGCTTTCTTT
TRBV5-6	NA	TRBJ1-1	NA	CASSLGGGGKTEAFF	TGTGCCAGCAGCCTCGGGGGAGGAGGGAAAACTGAAGCTTTCTTT
TRBV30	NA	TRBJ1-5	NA	CAWSSGVGQPQHF	TGTGCCTGGAGCTCAGGGGTGGGTCAGCCCCAGCATTTT
TRBV7-9	NA	TRBJ2-1	TRBD2	CASSPSGSSYNEQFF	TGTGCCAGCAGCCCGAGCGGGAGTTCCTACAATGAGCAGTTCTTC
TRBV30	NA	TRBJ1-6	TRBD1	CAWRTGGASYNSPLHF	TGTGCCTGGAGGACAGGGGGCGCCTCCTATAATTCACCCCTCCACTTT
TRBV18	NA	TRBJ1-2	NA	CASSPPFQGGVHGYTF	TGTGCCAGCTCACCACCCTTTCAGGGAGGAGTCCATGGCTACACCTTC
TRBV4-1	few	TRBJ1-4	NA	CASSQVGGAVEKLFF	TGCGCCAGCAGCCAAGTTGGAGGGGCCGTAGAAAAACTGTTTTTT
TRBV6-6	NA	TRBJ2-2	NA	CASSALGGELFF	TGTGCCAGCAGCGCCCTCGGCGGGGAGCTGTTTTTT
TRBV28	NA	TRBJ1-2	NA	CASRPQRGSYGYTF	TGTGCCAGCAGACCCCAGCGGGGGAGCTATGGCTACACCTTC
TRBV19	NA	TRBJ1-2	TRBD1	CASRTGSYGYTF	TGTGCCAGTAGGACAGGGTCCTATGGCTACACCTTC
TRBV15	NA	TRBJ1-1	NA	CATSPENTEAFF	TGTGCCACCAGCCCAGAGAACACTGAAGCTTTCTTT
TRBV5-4	NA	TRBJ2-5	TRBD2	CASSLSGEGRETQYF	TGTGCCAGCAGCTTGAGCGGGGAGGGAAGAGAGACCCAGTACTTC
TRBV4-2	NA	TRBJ1-4	NA	CASSRVGQGGAANEKLFF	TGTGCCAGCAGCCGGGTCGGCCAGGGAGGAGCGGCTAATGAAAAACTGTTTTTT
TRBV7-6	NA	TRBJ1-4	NA	CASSPREIIGYGEKLFF	TGTGCCAGCAGCCCTCGGGAGATTATCGGGTATGGTGAAAAACTGTTTTTT
TRBV7-2	NA	TRBJ1-1	NA	CASSPTTDNTEAFF	TGTGCCAGCAGCCCTACGACAGACAACACTGAAGCTTTCTTT
TRBV18	once	TRBJ2-5	NA	CASSRTAETQYF	TGTGCCAGCTCGAGGACAGCTGAGACCCAGTACTTC
TRBV2	NA	TRBJ2-1	TRBD2	CARREGVGYEQFF	TGTGCCAGACGGGAGGGAGTAGGCTATGAGCAGTTCTTC
TRBV7-3	NA	TRBJ1-1	TRBD1	CASSPQGADTEAFF	TGTGCCAGCAGCCCCCAGGGGGCGGACACTGAAGCTTTCTTT
TRBV6-4	NA	TRBJ1-1	NA	CASSGAPNTEAFF	TGTGCCAGCAGTGGGGCTCCGAACACTGAAGCTTTCTTT
TRBV7-9	NA	TRBJ2-3	NA	CSSSQSTDTQYF	TGTTCCAGCAGCCAAAGCACAGATACGCAGTATTTT
TRBV19	NA	TRBJ2-7	TRBD2	CASSTLAGGLSYEQYF	TGTGCCAGTAGTACGCTAGCGGGGGGGCTCTCCTACGAGCAGTACTTC
TRBV19	NA	TRBJ2-6	NA	CASSIQWGAGANVLTF	TGTGCCAGTAGTATCCAGTGGGGGGCTGGGGCCAACGTCCTGACTTTC
TRBV25-1	NA	TRBJ2-1	NA	CASSGVQGWNEQFF	TGTGCCAGCAGTGGCGTTCAGGGGTGGAATGAGCAGTTCTTC
TRBV7-8	NA	TRBJ2-3	NA	CASSPQWLTDTQYF	TGTGCCAGCAGCCCCCAGTGGCTCACAGATACGCAGTATTTT
TRBV5-4	NA	TRBJ1-2	NA	CASTFLLRGNNYGYTF	TGTGCCAGCACCTTTCTATTACGGGGGAACAACTATGGCTACACCTTC
TRBV4-1	NA	TRBJ2-5	NA	CASSQVPAEETQYF	TGCGCCAGCAGCCAAGTGCCAGCGGAAGAGACCCAGTACTTC
TRBV7-9	once	TRBJ1-5	TRBD1	CASSTDRTNQPQHF	TGTGCCAGCAGTACGGACAGGACCAATCAGCCCCAGCATTTT
TRBV7-2	NA	TRBJ1-2	NA	CASSPRGGVGYTF	TGTGCCAGCAGCCCTAGAGGGGGGGTTGGCTACACCTTC
TRBV7-9	NA	TRBJ1-2	NA	CATSPGYYGYTF	TGTGCCACATCCCCCGGGTACTATGGCTACACCTTC
TRBV13	NA	TRBJ2-7	NA	CASSFRGQIDYEQYF	TGTGCCAGCAGCTTCCGGGGACAAATAGACTACGAGCAGTACTTC
TRBV13	once	TRBJ2-7	NA	CASSFAGTYYEQYF	TGTGCCAGCAGCTTTGCCGGGACTTACTACGAGCAGTACTTC
TRBV9	NA	TRBJ2-3	TRBD2	CASSVGTSGSADTQYF	TGTGCCAGCAGCGTAGGGACTAGCGGGAGTGCAGATACGCAGTATTTT